The clone carrying this T cell receptor beta chain has at least ten counts. The antigen is unknown. RNA transcripts gave rise to amplified TCR beta CDR3 regions. With the HTBI primer set, the TCR CDR3 went through a first round of RT-PCR. One entry per CDR3 protein results from TCRdb running MiXCR on the multiplex PCR reads. The table shows around 100,000 distinct CDR3 sequences, with over 45% occurring only once. The CDR3 totals 12 residues. Trimming took off 2 bases at V and 6 bases at J, with 5 bases between the two ends. The germline CDR1 and CDR2 sequences are LNHDA and SQIVND (reference sequence). This sample stems from a study of T cells in Graves' hyperthyroidism and ophthalmopathy. Study results and caveats: Most thyroid clonotypes expanded above 0.001 were also detected in blood. Ophthalmopathy was distinguished from stable hyperthyroidism by 13 V-J signatures.

Uncontrolled infection, other autoimmune disease, pregnancy or lactation led to exclusion. The receptor comes from a man aged 40-50 years with Graves' hyperthyroidism. The material sequenced was blood. This chain joins TRBV19 and TRBJ2-1; D unclear. The CDR3 protein is CASSIMGNEQFF. The DNA for the CDR3 is TGTGCCAGTAGTATAATGGGCAATGAGCAGTTCTTC.